This T cell receptor beta chain was sequenced for a study of shared clonotypes between healthy human individuals. The wider study: Researchers drew samples from a couple of women and a few men aged 18 to 49.

Using immunoSEQ multiplex PCR, the repertoire was profiled, and TCRdb retains in-frame clones only, with some absent. The sample consists of over 2 million clones, around 92% of them appearing once. Study-wide points: Compared with memory subsets, naive subsets generally had larger estimated richness. Non-shared clonotypes had lower generation probabilities than clonotypes shared by all four sorted-subset donors.

As concerns this clone: Its antigen is undetermined.

This CDR3 contains 15 residues. V dropped 7 bases and J dropped 1; count of bases not matched to a gene: 9. In germline, CDR1 is SQVTM, CDR2 ANQGSEA. The sequencing sample was made of naive CD4+ T cells from PBMCs. Subset of the sample: CD45RA+ positively selected. The chain employs TRBV29-1 and TRBJ2-7; 11 nucleotides match TRBD1. The origin of this receptor is a man aged 18 to 29 in good health. Some clones in this sample may be carry-over from other donors' samples. In DNA, the CDR3 is TGCAGCGCCGGTACCGGGACAGGGGGATCCTACGAGCAGTACTTC. This codes for CSAGTGTGGSYEQYF.